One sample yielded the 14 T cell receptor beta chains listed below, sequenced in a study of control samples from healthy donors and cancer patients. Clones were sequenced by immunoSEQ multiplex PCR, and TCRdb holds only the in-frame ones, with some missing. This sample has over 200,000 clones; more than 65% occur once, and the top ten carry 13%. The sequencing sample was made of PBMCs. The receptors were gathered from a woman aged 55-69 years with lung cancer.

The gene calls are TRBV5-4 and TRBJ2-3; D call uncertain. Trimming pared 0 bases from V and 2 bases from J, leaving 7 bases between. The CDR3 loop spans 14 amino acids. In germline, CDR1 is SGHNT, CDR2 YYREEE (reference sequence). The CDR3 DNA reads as TGTGCCAGCAGCTTGGGGGGTTACACAGATACGCAGTATTTT. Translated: CASSLGGYTDTQYF. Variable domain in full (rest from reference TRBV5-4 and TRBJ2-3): ETGVTQSPTHLIKTRGQQVTLRCSSQSGHNTVSWYQQALGQGPQFIFQYYREEENGRGNFPPRFSGLQFPNYSSELNVNALELDDSALYLCASSLGGYTDTQYFGPGTRLTVL.

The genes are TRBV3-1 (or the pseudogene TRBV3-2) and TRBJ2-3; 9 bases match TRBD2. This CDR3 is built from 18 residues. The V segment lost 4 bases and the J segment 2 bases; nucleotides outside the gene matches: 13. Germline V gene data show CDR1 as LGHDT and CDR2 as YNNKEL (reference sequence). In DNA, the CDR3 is TGTGCCAGCAGCCTGATAGCGGGGGCCGCCCTGTCCACAGATACGCAGTATTTT. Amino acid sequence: CASSLIAGAALSTDTQYF.

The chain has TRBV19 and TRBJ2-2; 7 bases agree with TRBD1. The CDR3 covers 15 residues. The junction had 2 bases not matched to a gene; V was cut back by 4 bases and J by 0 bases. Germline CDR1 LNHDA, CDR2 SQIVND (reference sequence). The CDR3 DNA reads TGTGCCAGTAGTACGGACAGGTCGAACACCGGGGAGCTGTTTTTT. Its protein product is CASSTDRSNTGELFF. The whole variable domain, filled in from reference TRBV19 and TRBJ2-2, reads DGGITQSPKYLFRKEGQNVTLSCEQNLNHDAMYWYRQDPGQGLRLIYYSQIVNDFQKGDIAEGYSVSREKKESFPLTVTSAQKNPTAFYLCASSTDRSNTGELFFGEGSRLTVL.

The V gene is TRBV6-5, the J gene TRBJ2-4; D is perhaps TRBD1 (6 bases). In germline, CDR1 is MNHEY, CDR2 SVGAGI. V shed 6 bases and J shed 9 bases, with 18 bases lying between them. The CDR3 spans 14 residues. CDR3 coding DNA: TGTGCCAGCAGACCTACCACAGGGTCCGGCATTCAGTACTTC. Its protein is CASRPTTGSGIQYF.

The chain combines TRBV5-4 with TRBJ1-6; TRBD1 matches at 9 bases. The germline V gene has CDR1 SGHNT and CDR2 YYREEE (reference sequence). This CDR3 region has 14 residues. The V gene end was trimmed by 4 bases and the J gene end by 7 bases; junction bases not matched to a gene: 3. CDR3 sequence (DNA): TGTGCCAGCAGCGTAGACAGGGGGAATTCACCCCTCCACTTT. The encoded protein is CASSVDRGNSPLHF.

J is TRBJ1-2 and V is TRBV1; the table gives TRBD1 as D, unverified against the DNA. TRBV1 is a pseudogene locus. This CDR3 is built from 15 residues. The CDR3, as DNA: TGCACCAGCAGCCAGTTACAGGGGGCAAACTATGGCTACACCTTC. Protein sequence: CTSSQLQGANYGYTF.

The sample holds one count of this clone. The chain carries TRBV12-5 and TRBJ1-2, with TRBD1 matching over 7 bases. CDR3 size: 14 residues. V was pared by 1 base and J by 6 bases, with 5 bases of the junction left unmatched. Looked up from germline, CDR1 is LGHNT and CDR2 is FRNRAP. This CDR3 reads CASGLGQGFNGYTF. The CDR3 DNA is TGTGCTAGTGGTTTGGGACAGGGTTTCAATGGCTACACCTTC.

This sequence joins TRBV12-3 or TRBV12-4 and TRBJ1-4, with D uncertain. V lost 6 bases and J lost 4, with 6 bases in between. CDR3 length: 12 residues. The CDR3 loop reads CASRGINEKLFF. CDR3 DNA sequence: TGTGCCAGCAGAGGGATTAATGAAAAACTGTTTTTT.

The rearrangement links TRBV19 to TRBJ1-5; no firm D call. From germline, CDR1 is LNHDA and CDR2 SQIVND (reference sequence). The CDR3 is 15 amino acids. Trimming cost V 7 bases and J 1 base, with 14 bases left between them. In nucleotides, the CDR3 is TGTGCCAGTATCTCCTCTCGTGTAAGCAATCAGCCCCAGCATTTT. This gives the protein CASISSRVSNQPQHF.

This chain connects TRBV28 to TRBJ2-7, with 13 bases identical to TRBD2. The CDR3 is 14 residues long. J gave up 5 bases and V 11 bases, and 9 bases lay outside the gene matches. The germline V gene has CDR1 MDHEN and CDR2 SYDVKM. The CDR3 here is CAHKEGTSGNEQYF. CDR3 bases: TGTGCCCACAAGGAAGGGACTAGCGGGAACGAGCAGTACTTC.

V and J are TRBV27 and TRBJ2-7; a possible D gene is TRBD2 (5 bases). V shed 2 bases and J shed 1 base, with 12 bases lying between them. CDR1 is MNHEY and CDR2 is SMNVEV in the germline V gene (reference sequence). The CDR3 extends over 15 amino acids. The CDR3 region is CASSLVRRLSYEQYF. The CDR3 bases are TGTGCCAGCAGTTTAGTCAGGAGGCTTTCCTACGAGCAGTACTTC.

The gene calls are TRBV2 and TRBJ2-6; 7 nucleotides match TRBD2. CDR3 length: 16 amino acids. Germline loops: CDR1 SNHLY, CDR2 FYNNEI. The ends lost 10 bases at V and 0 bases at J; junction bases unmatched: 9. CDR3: CATPLGGGSGANVLTF. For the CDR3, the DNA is TGTGCCACCCCATTGGGGGGGGGCTCTGGGGCCAACGTCCTGACTTTC.

CDR3 sequence reads: CASSSPGQGYTEAFF. The CDR3 DNA is TGCGCCAGCAGCTCCCCGGGACAGGGGTACACTGAAGCTTTCTTT. The V call is TRBV5-1, the J call TRBJ1-1; 10 bases are a match to TRBD1. Germline lookup yields CDR1 SGHRS and CDR2 YFSETQ. The CDR3 is made up of 15 amino acids. The trim removed 3 bases at V and 3 bases at J, leaving 5 bases unmatched.

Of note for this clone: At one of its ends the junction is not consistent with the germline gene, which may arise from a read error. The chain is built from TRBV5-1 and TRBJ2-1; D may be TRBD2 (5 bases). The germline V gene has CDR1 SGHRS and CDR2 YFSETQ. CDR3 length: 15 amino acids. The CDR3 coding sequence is TGCGCCAGCAGCTTGTTAGAAAGCGGATACACTGAGCAGTTCTTC. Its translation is CASSLLESGYTEQFF.